Listed below are T cell receptor beta chains from one sample, sequenced in a study of cytomegalovirus exposure and HLA in healthy donors. The method was immunoSEQ multiplex PCR; TCRdb's version includes in-frame clones alone and lacks a portion of them. The top ten clones hold approximately 1.3% of a sample with some 170,000 clones, approximately 76% of them seen once. The specimen sequenced was PBMCs. The receptors were gathered from a man in his fifties or sixties in good health and CMV-seronegative. Both conserved end residues are part of each CDR3. A D gene is named only where the DNA matches it firmly. Size values are once, few and many counts, or a class for expanded clones, and some rows have none.

V: TRBV5-4
J: TRBJ2-1
size: -
D: TRBD1
DNA: TGTGCCAGCAGCTTGGGTAGGGGGACAGGGGACAATGAGCAGTTCTTC
CDR3: CASSLGRGTGDNEQFF

V: TRBV29-1
J: TRBJ2-3
size: few
D: -
DNA: TGCAGCTCGATGGGGGCCGTTGAAGATACGCAGTATTTT
CDR3: CSSMGAVEDTQYF

V: TRBV9
J: TRBJ2-3
size: once
D: TRBD2
DNA: TGTGCCAGCAGCGCACAGACTAGCTCCGATACGCAGTATTTT
CDR3: CASSAQTSSDTQYF

V: TRBV7-2
J: TRBJ2-3
size: few
D: TRBD1
DNA: TGTGCCAGCAGGTATACCGGGACAGGGGGCCCAGATACGCAGTATTTT
CDR3: CASRYTGTGGPDTQYF

V: TRBV11-2
J: TRBJ2-7
size: -
D: TRBD2
DNA: TGTGCCAGCAGCTCCCCGCTTCGCGGGAGGATCAACGAGCAGTACTTC
CDR3: CASSSPLRGRINEQYF

V: TRBV30
J: TRBJ2-7
size: -
D: TRBD1
DNA: TGTGCCTGGAGTCGACAGGGGGCCTACGAGCAGTACTTC
CDR3: CAWSRQGAYEQYF

V: TRBV5-1
J: TRBJ1-4
size: -
D: TRBD1
DNA: TGCGCCAGCAGCCCGGGACAGGACAAAAAACTGTTTTTT
CDR3: CASSPGQDKKLFF

V: TRBV10-1
J: TRBJ2-7
size: -
D: TRBD2
DNA: TGCGCCAGCAGCTCCGGACTAGCGGCCTCTCCCGAGCAGTACTTC
CDR3: CASSSGLAASPEQYF

V: TRBV4-3
J: TRBJ2-1
size: -
D: -
DNA: TGCGCCAGCAGCCAAGAGGCACAGTACAATGAGCAGTTCTTC
CDR3: CASSQEAQYNEQFF

V: TRBV27
J: TRBJ2-2
size: -
D: TRBD2
DNA: TGTGCCAGCAAATTAGCGGGACCAAACACCGGGGAGCTGTTTTTT
CDR3: CASKLAGPNTGELFF

V: TRBV7-6
J: TRBJ1-1
size: -
D: -
DNA: TGTGCCAGCAGCTTACTAGGACTGGAAAGGGTGGCCACTGAAGCTTTCTTT
CDR3: CASSLLGLERVATEAFF

V: TRBV7-2
J: TRBJ2-2
size: once
D: -
DNA: TGTGCCAGCAGCCGGGAGTACCGCCGGGAGCTGTTTTTT
CDR3: CASSREYRRELFF

V: TRBV5-1
J: TRBJ2-5
size: once
D: -
DNA: TGCGCCAGCAGCTTGGGGGGGCTAGCCCAAGAGACCCAGTACTTC
CDR3: CASSLGGLAQETQYF

V: TRBV7-6
J: TRBJ2-1
size: -
D: TRBD2
DNA: TGTGCCAGCAGCTTGACTAGCGGGGTTGGGGGCGAGCAGTTCTTC
CDR3: CASSLTSGVGGEQFF

V: TRBV12-2
J: TRBJ2-1
size: -
D: -
DNA: TGTGCAAGTCGCTTAGTGGAGGGTGACAATGAGCAGTTCTTC
CDR3: CASRLVEGDNEQFF

V: TRBV19
J: TRBJ2-7
size: few
D: TRBD2
DNA: TGTGCCAGTAGTCCGGGAGGGGACTACGAGCAGTACTTC
CDR3: CASSPGGDYEQYF

V: TRBV2
J: TRBJ2-7
size: -
D: TRBD1
DNA: TGTGCCAGCAGTGCACCTAGGGACAGGGCAGCCTACGAGCAGTACTTC
CDR3: CASSAPRDRAAYEQYF

V: TRBV28
J: TRBJ2-1
size: -
D: -
DNA: TGTGCCACCCACAGACTAGTCTACAATGAGCAGTTCTTC
CDR3: CATHRLVYNEQFF

V: TRBV28
J: TRBJ1-2
size: -
D: -
DNA: TGTGCCAGCAGTTTGTCCAGGGGATTCGGAATGGGTGGCTACACCTTC
CDR3: CASSLSRGFGMGGYTF

V: TRBV7-2
J: TRBJ2-7
size: few
D: -
DNA: TGTGCCAGCAGCGGAAGACTAGGTGAGGGCTACGAGCAGTACTTC
CDR3: CASSGRLGEGYEQYF

V: TRBV5-4
J: TRBJ2-7
size: -
D: TRBD1
DNA: TGTGCCAGCAGCTTGGGAGGACAGGGGAACTACGAGCAGTACTTC
CDR3: CASSLGGQGNYEQYF

V: TRBV6-5
J: TRBJ1-6
size: few
D: TRBD1
DNA: TGTGCCAGCAGTGGACAGGGGTCGGGGGATTCACCCCTCCACTTT
CDR3: CASSGQGSGDSPLHF

V: TRBV25-1
J: TRBJ1-2
size: -
D: TRBD1
DNA: TGTGCCAGCAGTGAGCCGGGACAGGGGTCCTATGGCTACACCTTC
CDR3: CASSEPGQGSYGYTF

V: TRBV6-5
J: TRBJ2-5
size: -
D: -
DNA: TGTGCCAGCAGTTATCGGCAGGGCGGAGAGACCCAGTACTTC
CDR3: CASSYRQGGETQYF

V: TRBV5-4
J: TRBJ2-5
size: -
D: TRBD1
DNA: TGTGCCAGCAGCTTATCAGGGGGAGAGACCCAGTACTTC
CDR3: CASSLSGGETQYF

V: TRBV25-1
J: TRBJ1-2
size: -
D: -
DNA: TGTGCCAGCAGTGCCCGGGTCGGCTACACCTTC
CDR3: CASSARVGYTF

V: TRBV4-2
J: TRBJ1-1
size: -
D: TRBD1
DNA: TGTGCCAGCAGCCAAGAAGACAGGGTGAACACTGAAGCTTTCTTT
CDR3: CASSQEDRVNTEAFF

V: TRBV27
J: TRBJ2-1
size: -
D: TRBD2
DNA: TGTGCCAGCAGTTTAATATTAGCGGGAGGCTCTATCGGGCAGTTCTTC
CDR3: CASSLILAGGSIGQFF

V: TRBV19
J: TRBJ1-5
size: -
D: -
DNA: TGTGCCAGTAGTGGGCCGCCCCGAGGGAGCAATCAGCCCCAGCATTTT
CDR3: CASSGPPRGSNQPQHF

V: TRBV10-3
J: TRBJ1-1
size: -
D: TRBD1
DNA: TGTGCCATCAGTGGGGGACAGGGGGCCGTTGAAGCTTTCTTT
CDR3: CAISGGQGAVEAFF

V: TRBV28
J: TRBJ1-4
size: -
D: -
DNA: TGTGCCAGCAGTTGGCCTCGGGGGGAGGGAAGTGAAAAACTGTTTTTT
CDR3: CASSWPRGEGSEKLFF

V: TRBV5-1
J: TRBJ2-5
size: -
D: TRBD2
DNA: TGCGCCAGCAGGGAGAGCGGGAGAGGGCAAGAGACCCAGTACTTC
CDR3: CASRESGRGQETQYF

V: TRBV7-7
J: TRBJ2-1
size: few
D: TRBD2
DNA: TGTGCCAGCAGCTTAAGTCTAGCGGGGGCAGATGAGCAGTTCTTC
CDR3: CASSLSLAGADEQFF

V: TRBV6-6
J: TRBJ1-2
size: -
D: -
DNA: TGTGCCAGCAGCCCCGGACAAGACTATGGCTACACCTTC
CDR3: CASSPGQDYGYTF

V: TRBV15
J: TRBJ1-2
size: -
D: -
DNA: TGTGCCACCAGCAGAGATCTCGGCAGGGCGAACTATGGCTACACCTTC
CDR3: CATSRDLGRANYGYTF

V: TRBV30
J: TRBJ2-7
size: once
D: TRBD1
DNA: TGTGCCTGGGATACAGGGGGCTACGAGCAGTACTTC
CDR3: CAWDTGGYEQYF

V: TRBV5-4
J: TRBJ2-1
size: -
D: -
DNA: TGTGCCAGCAGCGGAGCAAATTTTGGCGGGGCACCTGGTGAGCAGTTCTTC
CDR3: CASSGANFGGAPGEQFF

V: TRBV9
J: TRBJ1-6
size: -
D: -
DNA: TGTGCCAGCAGCGTAGCGGAGGAGAATTCACCCCTCCACTTT
CDR3: CASSVAEENSPLHF

V: TRBV21-1
J: TRBJ1-1
size: -
D: -
DNA: TGTGCCAGCAGCCGCACAGAGAACACTGAAGCTTTCTTT
CDR3: CASSRTENTEAFF

V: TRBV4-1
J: TRBJ2-5
size: -
D: TRBD1
DNA: TGCGCCAGCAGCCGAGCTGGACAGGGGGCAGAGACCCAGTACTTC
CDR3: CASSRAGQGAETQYF

V: TRBV5-6
J: TRBJ2-7
size: -
D: -
DNA: TGTGCCAGCAGCTTGGGGACAGCGAGCTACGAGCAGTACTTC
CDR3: CASSLGTASYEQYF

V: TRBV7-6
J: TRBJ2-7
size: -
D: TRBD1
DNA: TGTGCCAGCAGCTTAGGGGACAGCTACGAGCAGTACTTC
CDR3: CASSLGDSYEQYF

V: TRBV5-1
J: TRBJ2-3
size: -
D: TRBD2
DNA: TGCGCCAGCGGCACTTTACTAGCGGCAAGCACAGATACGCAGTATTTT
CDR3: CASGTLLAASTDTQYF

V: TRBV5-6
J: TRBJ1-1
size: -
D: -
DNA: TGTGCCAGCAGCCCCACGGGGAGGAACACTGAAGCTTTCTTT
CDR3: CASSPTGRNTEAFF

V: TRBV29-1
J: TRBJ2-3
size: -
D: -
DNA: TGCAGCGTTGGACCAGCCCCAGGGGACGATACGCAGTATTTT
CDR3: CSVGPAPGDDTQYF

V: TRBV11-2
J: TRBJ2-7
size: -
D: TRBD2
DNA: TGTGCCAGCAGCTTAACGGGGGGGATGTACGAGCAGTACTTC
CDR3: CASSLTGGMYEQYF

V: TRBV9
J: TRBJ2-2
size: -
D: TRBD2
DNA: TGTGCCAGCAGCGTAGGACTAGCGTTCCGCACCGGGGAGCTGTTTTTT
CDR3: CASSVGLAFRTGELFF

V: TRBV5-4
J: TRBJ1-1
size: -
D: -
DNA: TGTGCCAGCAGCTGGGACAAGAACACTGAAGCTTTCTTT
CDR3: CASSWDKNTEAFF

V: TRBV29-1
J: TRBJ2-7
size: -
D: -
DNA: TGCAGCGTGGAAAAGGGGGGGGACGAGCAGTACTTC
CDR3: CSVEKGGDEQYF

V: TRBV7-2
J: TRBJ2-3
size: -
D: -
DNA: TGTGCCAGCAGCCTGCCGCGAACAGATACGCAGTATTTT
CDR3: CASSLPRTDTQYF

V: TRBV5-6
J: TRBJ2-1
size: once
D: -
DNA: TGTGCCAGCAGCTTGGAGAGGGAGTCAGTCTTC
CDR3: CASSLERESVF

V: TRBV5-6
J: TRBJ2-1
size: once
D: -
DNA: TGTGCCAGCAGCCCCCTAGATCATGAGCAGTTCTTC
CDR3: CASSPLDHEQFF